These 19 T cell receptor beta chains came from one sample sequenced in a study of CXCR3-negative and CXCR3-positive naive CD8 T cells. With UMI labels, 5' RACE was used to prepare the TRB cDNA libraries. TCRdb re-called the 5' RACE reads and gives one entry per CDR3 protein, without DNA. This listing includes 100,000 to 150,000 distinct CDR3 sequences. The sample taken for sequencing was naive CXCR3- CD8+ T cells from blood. Subset specified: CD45RO-CCR7+CD27+CD95- naive CD8+ T cells lacking CXCR3 (TNR3-). All receptors derive from a human donor in good health. Some clones in this sample may be carry-over from other donors' samples.

The CDR3 sequence is CASSRTGDAKNIQYF. The chain employs TRBV4-3 and TRBJ2-4; with no DNA, the TCRdb D assignment of TRBD1 cannot be verified. CDR1 and CDR2 (germline): LGHNA, YSLEER. The CDR3 extends over 15 amino acids.

The J gene is TRBJ2-1, the V gene TRBV7-6; TCRdb designates TRBD2, a call that cannot be tested without DNA. CDR1 SGHVS and CDR2 FNYEAQ come from the germline V gene. This CDR3 is built from 16 residues. The CDR3 region is CASSLGLAGGHNEQFF.

The rearrangement uses TRBV7-8 and TRBJ2-5; as DNA is missing, the TRBD2 call by TCRdb cannot be tested. Germline V gene lookup returns CDR1 SGHVS and CDR2 FQNEAQ. The CDR3 totals 16 residues. CDR3 amino acids: CASSLVGLVGVETQYF.

The chain uses TRBV4-3 and TRBJ2-1; there is no DNA to check the TCRdb D call of TRBD2. Germline CDR1 and CDR2: LGHNA and YSLEER. This CDR3 has 16 residues. The CDR3: CASSQGLAGGPNEQFF.

The chain uses TRBV6-5 and TRBJ2-7; TCRdb returns TRBD1, unconfirmable since there is no DNA. Germline V gives CDR1 MNHEY, CDR2 SVGAGI. The CDR3 is made up of 13 amino acids. This CDR3 reads CASRRDMSYEQYF.

The chain is built from TRBV28 and TRBJ1-1; TCRdb's D call of TRBD1 is untestable without DNA. Per germline, CDR1 MDHEN and CDR2 SYDVKM. The CDR3 sequence is 14 residues long. The CDR3 protein is CASTPTRENTEAFF.

V gene TRBV28 combines with J gene TRBJ2-5; the D call of TRBD1 rests on TCRdb alone, since no DNA is present to check it. The germline V gene encodes CDR1 MDHEN and CDR2 SYDVKM. This CDR3 comprises 16 residues. This CDR3 reads CASSFGLDSNQETQYF.

The chain couples TRBV12-3 or TRBV12-4 to TRBJ2-7. This CDR3 is built from 14 residues. The CDR3 spells CASSLQGDSYEQYF.

CDR3 sequence: CATRVSSNQPQHF. The chain carries TRBV27 and TRBJ1-5. CDR3 size: 13 residues. Germline V gene data show CDR1 as MNHEY and CDR2 as SMNVEV (reference sequence).

The V and J genes are TRBV27 and TRBJ1-3. The CDR3 sequence is 15 residues long. Germline V CDR1 and CDR2: MNHEY, SMNVEV (reference sequence). The CDR3 loop is CASSLSGSSGNTIYF.

This rearrangement joins TRBV6-6 to TRBJ2-2. Germline CDR1 is MNHNY and CDR2 is SVGAGI (reference sequence). The CDR3 totals 14 residues. This chain's CDR3 is CASSYNAVIGELFF.

J is TRBJ2-7 and V is TRBV12-3 or TRBV12-4; as DNA is missing, the TRBD1 call by TCRdb cannot be tested. This CDR3 has 14 amino acids. CDR3: CASSFQAIGAQQYF.

CDR3 sequence: CASSPHRRGEETQYF. The rearrangement uses TRBV7-2 and TRBJ2-5; the D gene TCRdb calls, TRBD1, cannot be checked with no DNA. CDR3 length equals 15 residues. Germline-derived CDR1 and CDR2 are SGHTA and FQGNSA.

The rearrangement links TRBV6-2 or TRBV6-3 to TRBJ1-4; TCRdb's D call, TRBD1, is unchecked because there is no DNA. Germline V gene data show CDR1 as MNHEY and CDR2 as SVGEGT. CDR3 length: 16 residues. CDR3 amino acids: CASSYPRTGTNEKLFF.

This chain links TRBV12-3 or TRBV12-4 with TRBJ2-7. The CDR3 has 14 amino acids. CDR3 in amino acids: CASSLDGSHYEQYF.

The genes are TRBV4-1 and TRBJ2-3; there is no DNA to check the TCRdb D call of TRBD2. The CDR3 is made up of 16 amino acids. The germline V gene has CDR1 MGHRA and CDR2 YSYEKL. The CDR3 sequence is CASSQVPSGSTDTQYF.

The chain links TRBV2 to TRBJ1-2; the TCRdb call, TRBD1, lacks DNA for checking. This CDR3 has 14 residues. The germline V gene encodes CDR1 SNHLY and CDR2 FYNNEI. Here the CDR3 reads CASSEGTGDYGYTF. The full variable domain, with the rest looked up from reference TRBV2 and TRBJ1-2, is EPEVTQTPSHQVTQMGQEVILRCVPISNHLYFYWYRQILGQKVEFLVSFYNNEISEKSEIFDDQFSVERPDGSNFTLKIRSTKLEDSAMYFCASSEGTGDYGYTFGSGTRLTVV.

The J gene is TRBJ1-4, the V gene TRBV5-1. This CDR3 comprises 15 residues. CDR1 is SGHRS and CDR2 is YFSETQ in the germline V gene. CDR3 loop: CASSLRGRTNEKLFF.

The chain joins TRBV4-3 to TRBJ2-1; lacking DNA, the TRBD2 call made by TCRdb goes unchecked. This CDR3 is 14 amino acids long. CDR1 and CDR2 from the germline V gene are LGHNA and YSLEER. Here the CDR3 reads CASSQRGGDAEPFF.